These T cell receptor beta chains were read from a single sample in a study of Graves' ophthalmopathy and Graves' hyperthyroidism. One entry per CDR3 protein, called by TCRdb with MiXCR from the multiplex PCR reads. The sample yields 680,000 or so distinct CDR3 sequences, about 24% seen once. The sequenced sample was peripheral blood. These receptors were obtained from a woman younger than 30 with stable Graves' hyperthyroidism. Some clones in this sample may be carry-over from other donors' samples. The CDR3 runs from the conserved cysteine through the conserved F or W. Each record gives: V gene, D gene, clone size, CDR3 length, J gene, CDR3 DNA, CDR3 protein. A D gene is named only where the DNA matches it firmly. Clone size is not always given. Where it is, it says once, few, many or a class for expanded clones.

v_gene: TRBV4-1; d_gene: -; abundance: few; len: 17; j_gene: TRBJ2-7; CDR3nt: TGCGCCAGCAGCCCACAGGAGGGGGCGCGAGTTTCCTACGAGCAGTACTTC; CDR3aa: CASSPQEGARVSYEQYF
v_gene: TRBV9; d_gene: TRBD1; abundance: -; len: 16; j_gene: TRBJ2-7; CDR3nt: TGTGCCAGCAGCGTAGGGTTCACGGGACAGGGTTACGAGCAGTACTTC; CDR3aa: CASSVGFTGQGYEQYF
v_gene: TRBV5-1; d_gene: TRBD1; abundance: -; len: 14; j_gene: TRBJ1-2; CDR3nt: TGCGCCAGCAGCTTGGGGACAGGGGGAGATGGCTACACCTTC; CDR3aa: CASSLGTGGDGYTF
v_gene: TRBV7-9; d_gene: TRBD1; abundance: many; len: 13; j_gene: TRBJ2-7; CDR3nt: TGTGCCAGCAGCCGGGACAGGATCTACGAGCAGTACTTC; CDR3aa: CASSRDRIYEQYF
v_gene: TRBV10-3; d_gene: -; abundance: many; len: 13; j_gene: TRBJ2-5; CDR3nt: TGTGCCATCGGGGGCCAGATCCAAGAGACCCAGTACTTC; CDR3aa: CAIGGQIQETQYF
v_gene: TRBV28; d_gene: -; abundance: many; len: 14; j_gene: TRBJ2-7; CDR3nt: TGTGCCAGCAGTCGACCTGGGGAGACCTACGAGCAGTACTTC; CDR3aa: CASSRPGETYEQYF
v_gene: TRBV6-1; d_gene: -; abundance: many; len: 14; j_gene: TRBJ1-1; CDR3nt: TGTGCCAGCATCGCGACAGGAACGAACACTGAAGCTTTCTTT; CDR3aa: CASIATGTNTEAFF
v_gene: TRBV12-3/TRBV12-4; d_gene: TRBD2; abundance: many; len: 16; j_gene: TRBJ2-7; CDR3nt: TGTGCCAGCAGTTTAGCGCCCAGCGGGGGGACCTACGAGCAGTACTTC; CDR3aa: CASSLAPSGGTYEQYF
v_gene: TRBV20-1; d_gene: TRBD1; abundance: few; len: 13; j_gene: TRBJ1-1; CDR3nt: TGCAGTGCTTCACAGGGGGGGGGAACTGAAGCTTTCTTT; CDR3aa: CSASQGGGTEAFF
v_gene: TRBV28; d_gene: TRBD1; abundance: -; len: 12; j_gene: TRBJ2-7; CDR3nt: TGTGCCAGCAAGACAGGGCCAGTCGAGCAGTACTTC; CDR3aa: CASKTGPVEQYF
v_gene: TRBV24-1; d_gene: -; abundance: -; len: 14; j_gene: TRBJ1-1; CDR3nt: TGTGCCACCAGTGACGGACAGACGAACACTGAAGCTTCCTTT; CDR3aa: CATSDGQTNTEASF
v_gene: TRBV24-1; d_gene: -; abundance: -; len: 11; j_gene: TRBJ1-1; CDR3nt: TGTGCCACCAGTGATGGGTATAGCGCTTTCTTT; CDR3aa: CATSDGYSAFF
v_gene: TRBV27; d_gene: TRBD1; abundance: -; len: 14; j_gene: TRBJ2-7; CDR3nt: TGTGCCAGCAGTCTACAGGGGTGGGGCTACGAGCAGTACTTC; CDR3aa: CASSLQGWGYEQYF